The present T cell receptor beta chain was sequenced within a study of blood T cell repertoires in COVID-19. About the research overall: From the United States, Italy and Spain came samples of acute and convalescent COVID-19. In each case, the material was cDNA or gDNA derived from T cells, B-cell-depleted T cells, or PBMCs.

V was pared by 7 bases and J by 6 bases, with 11 bases of the junction left unmatched. The CDR3 consists of 14 residues. Germline loops: CDR1 LNHDA, CDR2 SQIVND (reference sequence). Per the authors' pipeline: From reference gene primer amplification, estimates of nucleated cell counts were derived. Only in-frame clones appear in the TCRdb table, and some are missing; sequencing was by immunoSEQ multiplex PCR. D and trimming come from the DNA, and the V and J calls and clone size come from that table. The table lists under 300,000 clones, 75% to 90% of them singletons. The rearrangement joins TRBV19 to TRBJ1-2, with 7 bases lining up with TRBD1. The sequence was collected from a man aged 60 to 69 who had recovered from COVID-19. Sequenced input: peripheral blood. The CDR3 region has the DNA TGTGCCAGTAACCCGACAGGGATTGTGGATGGCTACACCTTC. Its translation is CASNPTGIVDGYTF.